This is a list of T cell receptor beta chains from one sample in a study of T cell repertoires in cytomegalovirus infection. TCRdb processed the reads anew with MiXCR; each CDR3 protein has one entry. The data hold approximately 500,000 distinct CDR3 sequences, with approximately 16% observed a single time. The specimen sequenced was CD8+ T cells from PBMCs. Source of these receptors: a human donor in good health (CMV status not recorded). Some clones in this sample may be carry-over from other donors' samples. CDR3s include the opening cysteine and the closing phenylalanine or tryptophan. The order of the fields is J gene, V gene, clone size, CDR3 length, D gene, CDR3 DNA, CDR3 protein. A D gene is named only where the DNA matches it firmly. Rows give clone size only sometimes, using once, few, many, or a class for an expanded clone.

TRBJ2-1,TRBV7-9,many,13,-,TGTGCCAGCAGCTTTCCAGGCGGTAATGAGCAGTTCTTC,CASSFPGGNEQFF
TRBJ2-1,TRBV19,-,14,-,TGTGCCAGTAGTTGGGCAGCTCCTTACAATGAGCAGTTCTTC,CASSWAAPYNEQFF
TRBJ2-1,TRBV6-1,-,14,-,TGTGCCAGCAGTGATTTAAGGGCAGGGAATGAGCAGTTCTTC,CASSDLRAGNEQFF
TRBJ1-6,TRBV11-2,few,16,TRBD1,TGTGCCAGCAGCTTAAGTGGACCCAGGGGGATTTCACCCCTCCACTTT,CASSLSGPRGISPLHF
TRBJ2-3,TRBV10-2,many,17,-,TGCGCCAGCGGGGCCTTCTACGGGGCTAGTATCACAGATACGCAGTATTTT,CASGAFYGASITDTQYF
TRBJ2-1,TRBV11-2,many,16,TRBD2,TGTGCCAGCAGCTTAAGGGGACTAGCGGGAGTCCATGAGCAGTTCTTC,CASSLRGLAGVHEQFF
TRBJ1-2,TRBV19,many,12,-,TGTGCCAGTAGTACAACAGGGTATGGCTACACCTTC,CASSTTGYGYTF
TRBJ2-7,TRBV10-3,-,18,-,TGTGCCATCAGTGAGGGGCTCGGACGGGGGGCCTTTGGCTACGAGCAGTACTTC,CAISEGLGRGAFGYEQYF
TRBJ1-1,TRBV10-3,many,20,TRBD1,TGTGCCATCAGTGAGTCGCGGGGGGTATACGGGACAGGGGCGAACACTGAAGCTTTCTTT,CAISESRGVYGTGANTEAFF
TRBJ2-1,TRBV27,-,17,-,TGTGCCAGCAGTTCGCTCCGCCAGGTTGAGCCCTACAATGAGCAGTTCTTC,CASSSLRQVEPYNEQFF
TRBJ1-2,TRBV6-5,-,14,-,TGTGCCAGCAGCCACCGGGCCTCGGACTATGGCTACACCTTC,CASSHRASDYGYTF
TRBJ2-7,TRBV27,-,15,TRBD2,TGTGCCAGCAAGCTCAGCGGGAAAGCCCACTACGAGCAGTACTTC,CASKLSGKAHYEQYF
TRBJ1-2,TRBV12-3/TRBV12-4,many,13,-,TGTGCCAGCAGGAATCAGGGGAACTATGGCTACACCTTC,CASRNQGNYGYTF
TRBJ1-5,TRBV12-3/TRBV12-4,many,18,-,TGTGCCAGCAGTTTATCGGGCGAAGTTTATTCTGGGGATCAGCCCCAGCATTTT,CASSLSGEVYSGDQPQHF